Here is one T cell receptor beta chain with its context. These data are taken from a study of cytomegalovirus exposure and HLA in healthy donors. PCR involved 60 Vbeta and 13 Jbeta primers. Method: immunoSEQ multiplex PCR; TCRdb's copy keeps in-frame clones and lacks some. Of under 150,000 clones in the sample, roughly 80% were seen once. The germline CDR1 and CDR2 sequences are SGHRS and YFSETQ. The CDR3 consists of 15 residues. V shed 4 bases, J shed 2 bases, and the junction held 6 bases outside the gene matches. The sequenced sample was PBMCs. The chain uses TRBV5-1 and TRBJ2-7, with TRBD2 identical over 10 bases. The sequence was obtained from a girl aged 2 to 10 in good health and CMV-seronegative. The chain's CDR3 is CASSLTSGKTYEQYF. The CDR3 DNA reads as TGCGCCAGCAGCCTAACTAGCGGGAAGACCTACGAGCAGTACTTC.